Listed below are T cell receptor beta chains from one sample, sequenced in a study of technical replicates of blood from a few donors. Measured with immunoSEQ multiplex PCR; TCRdb has only the in-frame clones, and not every one. This sample carries around 83,000 clones, roughly 94% of them seen once, and the ten largest clones take around 0.25%. Sequenced material: T cells isolated from PBMCs. All receptors come from a human donor in good health. Both conserved end residues are part of each CDR3. D genes are given only for firm matches. Clone size is given for some rows only: seen once, a few or many times, or a class if the clone is expanded.

>17|.|TRBD1|TRBJ1-1|TRBV28
CASNPTGGDPATFEAFF
TGTGCCAGCAATCCGACAGGGGGCGACCCCGCGACCTTTGAAGCTTTCTTT
>12|.|.|TRBJ2-3|TRBV2
CASGSVSDTQYF
TGTGCCAGCGGTTCAGTTTCAGATACGCAGTATTTT
>16|.|TRBD1|TRBJ2-2|TRBV9
CASRFRDRGYTGELFF
TGTGCCAGCAGGTTCCGGGACAGGGGCTACACCGGGGAGCTGTTTTTT
>20|.|.|TRBJ1-1|TRBV14
CASSSRYPELVGQMNTEAFF
TGTGCCAGCAGCTCAAGATACCCTGAACTAGTTGGACAGATGAACACTGAAGCTTTCTTT
>11|few|TRBD1|TRBJ2-1|TRBV20-1
CSGQGFNEQFF
TGCAGCGGACAGGGTTTCAATGAGCAGTTCTTC
>15|.|.|TRBJ2-7|TRBV6-1
CASRSQGRKAYEQYF
TGTGCCAGCAGATCACAGGGAAGAAAGGCCTACGAGCAGTACTTC
>15|.|TRBD1|TRBJ1-5|TRBV27
CASSATGPGNQPQHF
TGTGCCAGCAGTGCGACAGGGCCAGGGAATCAGCCCCAGCATTTT
>13|.|.|TRBJ1-5|TRBV7-9
CASSPQGDQPQHF
TGTGCCAGCTCCCCACAGGGCGATCAGCCCCAGCATTTT
>14|.|.|TRBJ2-1|TRBV2
CASSEAVAYNEQFF
TGTGCCAGCAGTGAAGCGGTAGCTTACAATGAGCAGTTCTTC
>11|.|.|TRBJ2-1|TRBV2
CASGGAFEQFF
TGTGCCAGCGGGGGGGCCTTCGAGCAGTTCTTC
>14|once|TRBD1|TRBJ1-2|TRBV10-2
CASGHGTGMLGYTF
TGCGCCAGCGGCCACGGGACAGGGATGCTTGGCTACACCTTC
>15|.|TRBD1|TRBJ2-7|TRBV28
CASSTAGTGGDEQYF
TGTGCCAGCAGTACGGCCGGGACAGGGGGAGACGAGCAGTACTTC
>14|.|.|TRBJ2-7|TRBV28
CASNDDRIGYEQYF
TGTGCCAGCAACGACGACAGGATCGGATACGAGCAGTACTTC
>17|.|.|TRBJ2-2|TRBV5-1
CASSYRLSGAKGGELFF
TGCGCCAGCAGCTATCGGCTATCAGGGGCGAAGGGCGGGGAGCTGTTTTTT
>16|.|TRBD2|TRBJ2-7|TRBV6-6
CASSYPSTSGSYEQYF
TGTGCCAGCAGTTACCCGTCGACTAGCGGATCCTACGAGCAGTACTTC
>16|.|.|TRBJ2-1|TRBV28
CASSLLGVSTYNEQFF
TGTGCCAGCAGTTTACTCGGGGTCAGCACCTACAATGAGCAGTTCTTC
>13|.|.|TRBJ1-2|TRBV7-9
CASRTLDLTGYTF
TGTGCCAGCCGGACTCTCGACCTCACCGGCTACACCTTC
>12|.|.|TRBJ2-7|TRBV6-1
CASSRDLYEQYF
TGTGCCAGTTCCCGGGATCTCTACGAGCAGTACTTC
>13|once|TRBD1|TRBJ1-2|TRBV29-1
CSVKMTGSYGYTF
TGCAGCGTTAAGATGACAGGGAGCTATGGCTACACCTTC
>17|.|TRBD2|TRBJ2-1|TRBV5-1
CASSLVSTSGGRYGQFF
TGCGCCAGCAGCTTGGTATCAACTAGCGGGGGGCGTTACGGGCAGTTCTTC
>12|.|.|TRBJ1-1|TRBV7-9
CASSADSEEAFF
TGTGCCAGCAGCGCAGACAGCGAGGAAGCTTTCTTT
>14|once|.|TRBJ2-1|TRBV5-4
CASSLGPSYNEQFF
TGTGCCAGCAGCTTGGGGCCCTCCTACAATGAGCAGTTCTTC
>14|few|TRBD1|TRBJ1-5|TRBV5-1
CASSQGTADQPQHF
TGCGCCAGCAGCCAGGGGACAGCAGATCAGCCCCAGCATTTT
>13|.|.|TRBJ1-5|TRBV30
CAWSVPGSQPQHF
TGTGCCTGGAGTGTCCCGGGGAGTCAGCCCCAGCATTTT
>14|.|TRBD1|TRBJ2-7|TRBV11-2
CASSSWTGGNEQYF
TGTGCCAGCAGCTCATGGACAGGGGGCAACGAGCAGTACTTC
>11|.|.|TRBJ2-1|TRBV6-5
CASSRGNEQFF
TGTGCCAGCAGCAGGGGAAATGAGCAGTTCTTC
>15|.|TRBD2|TRBJ2-2|TRBV6-5
CASSPSGSPTGELFF
TGTGCCAGCAGCCCAAGCGGGAGTCCCACCGGGGAGCTGTTTTTT
>14|.|TRBD2|TRBJ2-7|TRBV13
CASSSSGSKYEQYF
TGTGCCAGCAGCTCTAGCGGGAGTAAGTACGAGCAGTACTTC
>16|.|.|TRBJ2-7|TRBV7-8
CASSLFASGNSYEQYF
TGTGCCAGCAGCTTATTCGCCTCCGGGAACTCCTACGAGCAGTACTTC
>14|.|.|TRBJ1-2|TRBV19
CASTLDRGAFGYTF
TGTGCCAGCACTTTGGACCGCGGGGCATTTGGCTACACCTTC
>16|.|.|TRBJ1-2|TRBV6-5
CASSYYFTGNNYGYTF
TGTGCCAGCAGTTACTACTTCACAGGGAACAACTATGGCTACACCTTC
>16|.|.|TRBJ2-5|TRBV18
CASSLVTSGVKETQYF
TGTGCCAGCTCACTCGTGACTTCCGGGGTAAAAGAGACCCAGTACTTC
>17|.|TRBD2|TRBJ2-3|TRBV10-3
CAISDPSGGYHTDTQYF
TGTGCCATCAGTGACCCTAGCGGGGGTTACCACACAGATACGCAGTATTTT
>17|.|TRBD2|TRBJ2-7|TRBV13
CASSFPKLAGSSYEQYF
TGTGCCAGCAGCTTCCCAAAACTAGCGGGGTCCTCCTACGAGCAGTACTTC
>15|.|.|TRBJ2-7|TRBV7-6
CASSGGAKSSYEQYF
TGTGCCAGCAGTGGAGGGGCAAAGAGCTCCTACGAGCAGTACTTC
>13|.|.|TRBJ2-7|TRBV7-8
CASSLGGGYEQYF
TGTGCCAGCAGCTTAGGGGGCGGTTACGAGCAGTACTTC
>18|once|.|TRBJ2-6|TRBV9
CASSVDPPRRSGANVLTF
TGTGCCAGCAGCGTAGATCCTCCGAGGCGCTCTGGGGCCAACGTCCTGACTTTC
>13|once|TRBD1|TRBJ1-2|TRBV5-6
CASSFGQDYGYTF
TGTGCCAGCAGCTTCGGACAGGACTATGGCTACACCTTC
>15|.|TRBD1|TRBJ1-5|TRBV6-1
CASREPGQGNQPQHF
TGTGCCAGCAGAGAGCCGGGACAGGGCAATCAGCCCCAGCATTTT
>12|.|.|TRBJ2-7|TRBV30
CAWTRTSDEQYF
TGTGCCTGGACCCGGACAAGCGACGAGCAGTACTTC
>12|once|.|TRBJ2-3|TRBV6-5
CASSYSGDTQYF
TGTGCCAGCAGTTACAGCGGAGATACGCAGTATTTT
>11|.|.|TRBJ1-1|TRBV7-9
CASSLNTEAFF
TGTGCCAGCAGCCTTAACACTGAAGCTTTCTTT
>16|.|TRBD1|TRBJ2-3|TRBV2
CASSESGQGGADTQYF
TGTGCCAGCAGTGAATCGGGACAGGGTGGTGCAGATACGCAGTATTTT
>12|.|TRBD1|TRBJ1-1|TRBV30
CAWGGQGGKAFF
TGTGCCTGGGGCGGACAGGGAGGCAAAGCTTTCTTT
>18|.|.|TRBJ1-1|TRBV7-8
CASSSSRPGGLLNTEAFF
TGTGCCAGCAGCTCTTCAAGGCCCGGGGGACTCCTGAACACTGAAGCTTTCTTT
>16|.|TRBD2|TRBJ2-3|TRBV27
CASRGLREGSTDTQYF
TGTGCCAGCAGAGGGTTACGGGAGGGTAGCACAGATACGCAGTATTTT
>15|.|.|TRBJ2-5|TRBV5-4
CASSLTGTGRKTQYF
TGTGCCAGCAGCTTGACCGGCACAGGGAGAAAGACCCAGTACTTC
>14|few|TRBD1|TRBJ2-7|TRBV4-1
CASKISTGSYEQYF
TGCGCCAGCAAAATTTCGACAGGGTCCTACGAGCAGTACTTC
>11|.|.|TRBJ2-7|TRBV28
CASNSGYEGYF
TGTGCCAGCAATTCCGGCTACGAGGGGTACTTC
>11|.|.|TRBJ2-6|TRBV19
CASRQQGALTF
TGTGCCAGTAGACAACAGGGCGCCCTGACTTTC
>13|.|.|TRBJ1-5|TRBV4-2
CASTEQEGQPQHF
TGTGCCAGCACGGAACAGGAAGGTCAGCCCCAGCATTTT
>14|.|.|TRBJ2-7|TRBV9
CASSPGTNPYEQYF
TGTGCCAGCAGCCCCGGGACAAATCCCTACGAGCAGTACTTC
>12|.|.|TRBJ1-1|TRBV7-9
CASSGRNTEAFF
TGTGCCAGCAGCGGCAGGAACACTGAAGCTTTCTTT
>18|.|.|TRBJ2-1|TRBV9
CASSVEGGVGSTGNEQFF
TGTGCCAGCAGCGTAGAAGGAGGTGTTGGGAGCACGGGTAATGAGCAGTTCTTC